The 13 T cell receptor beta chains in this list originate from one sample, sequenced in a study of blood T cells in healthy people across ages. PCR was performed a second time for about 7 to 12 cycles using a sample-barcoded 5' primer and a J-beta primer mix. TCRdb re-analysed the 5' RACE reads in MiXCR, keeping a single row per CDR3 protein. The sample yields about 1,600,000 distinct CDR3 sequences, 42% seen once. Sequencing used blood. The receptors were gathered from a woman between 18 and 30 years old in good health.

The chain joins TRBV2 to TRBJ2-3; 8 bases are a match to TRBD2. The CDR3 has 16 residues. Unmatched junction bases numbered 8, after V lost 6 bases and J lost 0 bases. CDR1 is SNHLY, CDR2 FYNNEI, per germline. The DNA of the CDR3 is TGTGCCAGCAGGGCCACTAGCGGCTCTAGCACAGATACGCAGTATTTT. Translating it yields CASRATSGSSTDTQYF.

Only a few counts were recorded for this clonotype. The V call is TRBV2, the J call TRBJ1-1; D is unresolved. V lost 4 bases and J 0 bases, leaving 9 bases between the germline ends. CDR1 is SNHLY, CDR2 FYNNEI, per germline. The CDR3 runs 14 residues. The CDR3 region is CASSVGIMNTEAFF. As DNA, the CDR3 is TGTGCCAGCAGTGTCGGGATAATGAACACTGAAGCTTTCTTT.

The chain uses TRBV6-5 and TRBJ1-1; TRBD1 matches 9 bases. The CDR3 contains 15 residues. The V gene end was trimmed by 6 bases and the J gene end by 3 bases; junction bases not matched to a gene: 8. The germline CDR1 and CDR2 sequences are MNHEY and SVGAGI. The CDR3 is CASRTPGQGYTEAFF. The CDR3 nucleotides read TGTGCCAGCAGAACCCCGGGACAGGGATACACTGAAGCTTTCTTT.

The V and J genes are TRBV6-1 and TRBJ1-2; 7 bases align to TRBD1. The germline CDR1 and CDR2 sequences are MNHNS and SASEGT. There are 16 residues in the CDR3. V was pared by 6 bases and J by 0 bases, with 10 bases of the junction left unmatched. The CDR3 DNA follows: TGTGCCAGCAGAGGACAGGAACCGCAAGCTAACTATGGCTACACCTTC. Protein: CASRGQEPQANYGYTF.

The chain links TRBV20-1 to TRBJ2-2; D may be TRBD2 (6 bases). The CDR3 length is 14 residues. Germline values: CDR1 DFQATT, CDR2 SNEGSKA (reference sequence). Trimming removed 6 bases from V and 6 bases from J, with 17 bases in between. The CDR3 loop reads CSAHTGGDAGELFF. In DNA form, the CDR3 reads TGCAGTGCCCACACAGGCGGGGACGCCGGGGAGCTGTTTTTT.

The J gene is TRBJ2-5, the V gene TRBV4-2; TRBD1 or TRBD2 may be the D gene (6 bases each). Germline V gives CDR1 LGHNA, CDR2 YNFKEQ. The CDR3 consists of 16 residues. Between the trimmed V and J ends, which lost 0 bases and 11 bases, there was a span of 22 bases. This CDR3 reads CASSQDLAPGVGEQYF. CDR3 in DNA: TGTGCCAGCAGCCAAGACCTAGCGCCAGGGGTTGGTGAGCAGTACTTC.

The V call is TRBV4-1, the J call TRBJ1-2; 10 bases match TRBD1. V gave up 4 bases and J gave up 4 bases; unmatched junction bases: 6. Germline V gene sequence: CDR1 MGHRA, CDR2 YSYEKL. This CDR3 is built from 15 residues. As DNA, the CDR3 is TGCGCCAGCAGCCCTAGACAGGGGGCGATCTATGGCTACACCTTC. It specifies CASSPRQGAIYGYTF.

CDR3 region: CASSPGFEQYF. The CDR3, as DNA: TGTGCCAGCAGCCCAGGGTTTGAGCAGTACTTC. The chain links TRBV13 to TRBJ2-4, with D possibly matching TRBD1 (5 bases). Deletions cut 5 bases from V and 13 bases from J, with 12 bases between. The CDR3 extends over 11 amino acids. Germline V CDR1 and CDR2: PRHDT, FYEKMQ (reference sequence). Full variable domain (missing parts from reference TRBV13 and TRBJ2-4): AAGVIQSPRHLIKEKRETATLKCYPIPRHDTVYWYQQGPGQDPQFLISFYEKMQSDKGSIPDRFSAQQFSDYHSELNMSSLELGDSALYFCASSPGFEQYFGAGTRLSVL.

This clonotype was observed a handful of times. Here the CDR3 reads CASSYSMREGTQYF. CDR3 DNA: TGTGCCAGCAGTTACTCGATGCGGGAGGGGACGCAGTATTTT. V is TRBV6-5 and J is TRBJ2-3; the match to TRBD2 covers 9 bases. Unmatched junction bases numbered 4, after V lost 0 bases and J lost 9 bases. Germline CDR1 and CDR2: MNHEY and SVGAGI. The CDR3 spans 14 residues.

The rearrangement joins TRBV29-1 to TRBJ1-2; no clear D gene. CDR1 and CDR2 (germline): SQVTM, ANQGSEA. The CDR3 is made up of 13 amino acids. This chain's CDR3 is CAATVGNNYGYTF. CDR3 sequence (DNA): TGCGCGGCGACTGTAGGTAATAACTATGGCTACACCTTC.

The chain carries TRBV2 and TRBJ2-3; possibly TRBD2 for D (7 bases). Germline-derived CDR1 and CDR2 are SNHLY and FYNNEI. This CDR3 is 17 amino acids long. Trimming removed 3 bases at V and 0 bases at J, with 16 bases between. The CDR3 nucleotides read TGTGCCAGCAGTGAGGTGGCGGGGGCCATGAGCACAGATACGCAGTATTTT. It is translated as CASSEVAGAMSTDTQYF.

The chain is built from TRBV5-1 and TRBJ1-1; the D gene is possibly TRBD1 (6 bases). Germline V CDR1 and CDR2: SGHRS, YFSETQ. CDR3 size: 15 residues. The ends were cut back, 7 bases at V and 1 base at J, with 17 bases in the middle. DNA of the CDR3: TGCGCCAGCTTCCCTCCGACAGGCTCGAACACTGAAGCTTTCTTT. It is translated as CASFPPTGSNTEAFF.

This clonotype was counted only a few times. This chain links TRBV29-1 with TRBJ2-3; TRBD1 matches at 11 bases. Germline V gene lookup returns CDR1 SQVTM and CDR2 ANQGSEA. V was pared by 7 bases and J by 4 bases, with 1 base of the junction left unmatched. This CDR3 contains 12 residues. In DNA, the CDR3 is TGCAGCGGGACAGGGGGCGCAGATACGCAGTATTTT. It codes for CSGTGGADTQYF.